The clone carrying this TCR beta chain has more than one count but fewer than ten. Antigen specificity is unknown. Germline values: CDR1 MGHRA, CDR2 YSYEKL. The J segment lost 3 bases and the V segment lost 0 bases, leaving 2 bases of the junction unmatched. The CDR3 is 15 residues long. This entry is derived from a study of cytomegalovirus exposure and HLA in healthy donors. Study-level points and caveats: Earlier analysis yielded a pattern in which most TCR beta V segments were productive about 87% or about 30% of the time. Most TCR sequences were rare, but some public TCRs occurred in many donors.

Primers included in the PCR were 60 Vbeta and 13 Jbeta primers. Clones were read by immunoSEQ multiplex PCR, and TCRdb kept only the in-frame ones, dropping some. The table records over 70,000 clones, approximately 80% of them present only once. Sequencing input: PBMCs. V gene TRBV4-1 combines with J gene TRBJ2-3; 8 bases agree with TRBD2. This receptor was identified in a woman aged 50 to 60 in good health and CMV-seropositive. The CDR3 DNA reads TGCGCCAGCAGCCAAGAGAGCGGGGGAACAGATACGCAGTATTTT. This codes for CASSQESGGTDTQYF.